Given below is one T cell receptor (beta chain) in context. The target antigen is unknown. The PCR made use of 60 Vbeta and 13 Jbeta primers. Only in-frame clones appear in the TCRdb table, and some are missing; sequencing was by immunoSEQ multiplex PCR. Among about 150,000 clones listed, about 80% were seen once. The sample originates from a study of cytomegalovirus exposure and HLA in healthy donors. Findings and caveats of the study: Associated with HLA alleles at 0.05 false discovery rate in a later analysis were 16,951 TCR beta sequences. Reported results showed that the classifier diagnosed cytomegalovirus status with high specificity and sensitivity. Earlier findings revealed that most TCR beta V segments proved productive either about 90% or about 30% of the time. The study flagged around 150 TCR beta chains as cytomegalovirus-associated.

Germline V gene sequence: CDR1 SGDLS, CDR2 YYNGEE. V lost 3 bases to trimming and J lost 8 bases; unmatched junction nucleotides: 10. The CDR3 length is 15 residues. The sequencing sample was made of PBMCs. This chain uses TRBV9 with TRBJ2-2, with TRBD1 matching over 7 bases. This receptor was identified in a man younger than 40 in good health and CMV-seropositive. The CDR3 DNA reads as TGTGCCAGCAGCGAGCGGACAGGAGGTTCAGGGGAGCTGTTTTTT. Translating gives CASSERTGGSGELFF.